The source of this T cell receptor beta chain is a study of regulatory T cells in long-lasting Graves disease. Regarding the study as a whole: The work looked only at peripheral blood and did not look at thyroid tissue.

The time point was: newly diagnosed GD, antithyroid drugs for less than 3 months. Following extraction of RNA from PBMCs, that RNA was used to make the TCR library. This clonotype was seen repeatedly, ten times or more. Its target is not known. The V end lost 3 bases, the J end lost 1 base, and 9 bases lay between the germline ends. The CDR3 is 13 residues long. Germline V gene data show CDR1 as GTSNPN and CDR2 as SVGIG (reference sequence). Researchers made TCR beta libraries by using iRepertoire HTBI primers and running Arm-PCR on CDR3 regions. One entry per CDR3 protein results from TCRdb running MiXCR on the multiplex PCR reads. The sample has roughly 560,000 distinct CDR3 sequences, about 11% seen once. The sample was also linked to a second study, of T cells in Graves' hyperthyroidism and ophthalmopathy.

The sequence derives from a woman between 25 and 40 years old with Graves disease. Sequences were derived from peripheral blood mononuclear cells (PBMCs), sampled at new diagnosis, from a patient treated with antithyroid drugs. This rearrangement joins TRBV30 to TRBJ1-2; no clear D gene. The DNA of the CDR3 is TGTGCCTGGAGGAACGGCTTTAACTATGGCTACACCTTC. Its translation is CAWRNGFNYGYTF.